These T cell receptor beta chains were read from a single sample in a study of CD8+ T cells in alopecia areata. Assay used: immunoSEQ multiplex PCR; TCRdb lists only in-frame clones, some missing. Of about 140,000 clones listed, approximately 85% are singletons. The source was CD8+ T cells sorted from blood, collected at week 4, from a patient treated with tofacitinib. Receptors were obtained from a human donor with alopecia areata. Both conserved end residues are trimmed from each CDR3.

>TRBV2
ASSEFDSGGQETQY
>TRBV4-3
ASSQDFRGGSGNTIY
>TRBV21-1
ASSKEGQGIRNEQF
>TRBV10-2
ASSRSGGFNSPLH
>TRBV2
ASSAYRGQETQY
>TRBV11-2
ASSARLAWYEQY
>TRBV12-2
ASRLTWDDYNEQF
>TRBV7-9
ASSPDRTQETQY
>TRBV6-6
ASSGTGALAKNIQY
>TRBV7-2
ASSLGQTNYGYT
>TRBV7-8
ASSLGNLYEQY
>TRBV4-3
ASSPYDWGGETQY
>TRBV12-2
ASRLGNSPLH
>TRBV6-5
ASSYSFGGSLDTQY
>TRBV2
ASGPGTGTPEAF
>TRBV29-1
SVEPQRTGVPNEQF
>TRBV6-5
ASSYSGTVIGEQY
>TRBV7-9
ASSFAFPQETQY
>TRBV4-2
ASSQVAGGYTDTQY
>TRBV4-3
ASSQDRTGWDTQY
>TRBV7-2
ASSSDRLSSYNSPLH
>TRBV9
ASSPRTSLGDTQY
>TRBV5-1
ASSSENTASTPDEKLF
>TRBV15
ATSRAGGGHQNNEQF
>TRBV11-2
ASTLGGPREQY
>TRBV9
ASSGDGNEKLF
>TRBV29-1
SVTGGGTQY
>TRBV7-9
ASSLAEGESSYNSPLH
>TRBV5-1
ASSPFFGYEQY
>TRBV18
ASSLQTYNEQF
>TRBV23-1
ASSQSDRRTDTQY
>TRBV30
AWSEGQGGSPLH
>TRBV27
ASSLGGTGELF
>TRBV15
ATSRDRSGTGSAQY
>TRBV11-1
ASSYWTGNNEQF
>TRBV5-1
ASSPPLAGETYEQY
>TRBV14
ASSLNVLRGTDTQY